Each of the 14 T cell receptor beta chains below was sequenced from the same sample in a study of shared clonotypes between healthy human individuals. Clones were read by immunoSEQ multiplex PCR, and TCRdb kept only the in-frame ones, dropping some. The sample has roughly 530,000 clones, 90% to 96% seen once. Material for sequencing was naive CD4+ T cells sorted from blood. Subset described: CD45RA+ positively selected. The receptors were sampled from a woman under 40 in good health.

The chain is built from TRBV2 and TRBJ2-4; TRBD1 might be the D (5 bases). Germline values: CDR1 SNHLY, CDR2 FYNNEI. The CDR3 consists of 13 residues. V lost 4 bases and J lost 9, with 13 bases in between. DNA for the CDR3: TGTGCCAGCAGTGGTAGCTCCCAGGGCATTCAGTACTTC. Protein: CASSGSSQGIQYF.

The chain joins TRBV5-6 to TRBJ2-2; TRBD1 might be the D (7 bases). This CDR3 has 19 residues. V was cut by 6 bases and J by 4 bases, with 28 bases left in between. In germline, CDR1 is SGHDT, CDR2 YYEEEE. The CDR3 loop reads CASTLRAQGGFGSTGELFF. The CDR3 nucleotides read TGTGCCAGCACCCTGCGGGCGCAGGGGGGATTCGGGAGCACCGGGGAGCTGTTTTTT.

V and J are TRBV7-8 and TRBJ2-5, with D tentatively TRBD2 (5 bases). Trimming cost V 10 bases and J 4 bases, with 19 bases left between them. The CDR3 has 14 amino acids. Germline CDR1 and CDR2: SGHVS and FQNEAQ. The CDR3 is CAILRAGSVETQYF. The CDR3 bases are TGTGCCATTCTCCGAGCTGGGAGCGTAGAGACCCAGTACTTC. The entire variable domain, with the rest obtained from reference TRBV7-8 and TRBJ2-5, is as follows: GAGVSQSPRYKVAKRGQDVALRCDPISGHVSLFWYQQALGQGPEFLTYFQNEAQLDKSGLPSDRFFAERPEGSVSTLKIQRTQQEDSAVYLCAILRAGSVETQYFGPGTRLLVL.

This CDR3 is CASSAQGGGTEAFF. In DNA form, the CDR3 reads TGTGCCAGCAGTGCCCAGGGAGGTGGCACTGAAGCTTTCTTT. The rearrangement joins TRBV2 to TRBJ1-1; a weak D match, TRBD1 (5 bases). The CDR3 contains 14 residues. Trimming took 4 bases from V and 4 from J, leaving 13 bases between them. CDR1 is SNHLY, CDR2 FYNNEI, per germline.

The CDR3 is CASSPGSGGNYGYTF. CDR3 nucleotide sequence: TGCGCCAGCAGTCCCGGCTCAGGGGGCAACTATGGCTACACCTTC. This chain links TRBV10-2 with TRBJ1-2, with 8 bases lining up with TRBD1. J was trimmed by 2 bases and V by 5 bases; bases with no gene match: 7. Per germline, CDR1 WSHSY and CDR2 SAAADI. The CDR3 runs 15 residues.

The chain has TRBV13 and TRBJ2-4; the match to TRBD2 covers 11 bases. Per germline, CDR1 PRHDT and CDR2 FYEKMQ (reference sequence). The CDR3 contains 15 residues. The V segment lost 4 bases and the J segment 10 bases; nucleotides outside the gene matches: 9. The CDR3: CASSSTTGLAVIQYF. The CDR3 DNA reads as TGTGCCAGCAGCTCAACCACGGGACTAGCGGTAATTCAGTACTTC.

The chain combines TRBV5-5 with TRBJ2-7; a weak D match, TRBD1 (6 bases). The CDR3 length is 15 residues. Trimming cost V 0 bases and J 6 bases, with 16 bases left between them. Germline CDR1 is SGHKS and CDR2 is YYEKEE (reference sequence). DNA for the CDR3: TGTGCCAGCAGCTTGGGTACAGGGAGTGGGAGCGAGCAGTACTTC. Its translation: CASSLGTGSGSEQYF.

This chain connects TRBV19 to TRBJ2-7; 10 bases align to TRBD1. The CDR3 extends over 15 amino acids. V lost 1 base, J lost 6 bases, and 6 bases stayed unmatched. Per the germline V gene, CDR1 is LNHDA and CDR2 is SQIVND (reference sequence). In DNA form, the CDR3 reads TGTGCCAGTAGTATAGGACAGGGGGCCTTCGGCGAGCAGTACTTC. It yields the protein CASSIGQGAFGEQYF. The full variable domain, rest sourced from reference TRBV19 and TRBJ2-7, is DGGITQSPKYLFRKEGQNVTLSCEQNLNHDAMYWYRQDPGQGLRLIYYSQIVNDFQKGDIAEGYSVSREKKESFPLTVTSAQKNPTAFYLCASSIGQGAFGEQYFGPGTRLTVT.

The rearrangement uses TRBV11-2 and TRBJ2-7, with 8 bases aligning to TRBD2. After removal of 1 base from V and 2 bases from J, the junction contained 10 bases not matched to a gene. Germline V lookup: CDR1 SGHAT, CDR2 FQNNGV. CDR3 length equals 17 residues. CDR3 coding DNA: TGTGCCAGCAGCTTAGGAGGGTGGCGGGAGGCAACCTACGAGCAGTACTTC. This sequence encodes CASSLGGWREATYEQYF.

This rearrangement joins TRBV30 to TRBJ1-4; 11 bases are shared with TRBD1. CDR1 and CDR2 from the germline V gene are GTSNPN and SVGIG (reference sequence). The CDR3 totals 17 residues. Losses at the gene ends were 1 base for V and 6 bases for J; bases not matched to a gene: 10. CDR3 DNA sequence: TGTGCCTGGAGTGGAAATCGGGGGGACAGGGGGTATGAAAAACTGTTTTTT. It translates to CAWSGNRGDRGYEKLFF.

The chain carries TRBV27 and TRBJ1-1, with D perhaps TRBD1 (5 bases). Germline values: CDR1 MNHEY, CDR2 SMNVEV (reference sequence). This CDR3 contains 14 residues. V was cut by 8 bases and J by 6 bases, with 19 bases left in between. CDR3: CASVDGTPSAEAFF. The CDR3 DNA reads as TGTGCCAGCGTTGATGGGACGCCCAGCGCTGAAGCTTTCTTT.

V gene TRBV28 combines with J gene TRBJ2-5, with D possibly being TRBD2 (5 bases). The J call may be in error: the DNA end matches TRBJ2-7 better. Germline V lookup: CDR1 MDHEN, CDR2 SYDVKM. The CDR3 spans 14 residues. The CDR3, as DNA: TGTGCCAGCAGTTTAGGAGCGGCTACCTACGAGCAGTACTTC. As protein: CASSLGAATYEQYF.

The rearrangement links TRBV18 to TRBJ1-2; weak D call: TRBD1 (6 bases). There are 16 residues in the CDR3. Trimming removed 1 base at V and 8 bases at J, with 20 bases between. The V gene's germline CDR1 is KGHSH and CDR2 LQKENI. CDR3 loop: CASSPLTGANPTGYTF. The CDR3 nucleotides read TGTGCCAGCTCACCACTTACGGGGGCCAACCCCACCGGCTACACCTTC.

Notes on this clone: The sample has other DNA sequences that encode this CDR3 too. The rearrangement links TRBV19 to TRBJ1-4; unclear D gene. CDR3 length: 14 amino acids. Per germline, CDR1 LNHDA and CDR2 SQIVND (reference sequence). Between the trimmed V and J ends, which lost 2 bases and 0 bases, there was a span of 4 bases. In DNA, the CDR3 is TGTGCCAGTAGTATAACCGCAACTAATGAAAAACTGTTTTTT. This sequence encodes CASSITATNEKLFF.